The 23 T cell receptor beta chains below all came from one sample that was sequenced in a study of CD8+CD57+ T cells in acquired aplastic anemia. Patients chosen for sequencing had shown CD8+CD57+ cell expansion by flow cytometry. According to the study, genomic DNA was the template for TCR beta VDJ and CDR3 profiling. TCRdb re-analysed the reads in MiXCR, keeping a single row per CDR3 protein. The sample yields 450,000 to 550,000 distinct CDR3 sequences, 25% to 40% seen once. The specimen sequenced was sorted CD4+, CD8+, or CD8+CD57+ T cells (not recorded which) from PBMCs. Receptor source: a human donor with aplastic anemia.

The V call is TRBV2, the J call TRBJ1-1, with D unclear. The V gene lost 4 bases and the J gene lost 0 bases, with 12 bases spanning the gap. Germline V lookup: CDR1 SNHLY, CDR2 FYNNEI. CDR3 size: 15 residues. CDR3 sequence (DNA): TGTGCCAGCAGTGGACATCGATCCATGAACACTGAAGCTTTCTTT. Protein product: CASSGHRSMNTEAFF.

V and J are TRBV25-1 and TRBJ1-6; D gene ambiguous. The V gene lost 6 bases and the J gene lost 0 bases, with 12 bases spanning the gap. The CDR3 has 16 residues. Germline V gives CDR1 MGHDK, CDR2 SYGVNS. The CDR3 bases are TGTGCCAGCAGGATCGTAGATAGCTCCTATAATTCACCCCTCCACTTT. Translation: CASRIVDSSYNSPLHF. Looking up the rest from reference TRBV25-1 and TRBJ1-6 gives the full variable domain: EADIYQTPRYLVIGTGKKITLECSQTMGHDKMYWYQQDPGMELHLIHYSYGVNSTEKGDLSSESTVSRIRTEHFPLTLESARPSHTSQYLCASRIVDSSYNSPLHFGNGTRLTVT.

Many counts were recorded for this clonotype. This likely comes from a read error, as the CDR3 has no conserved phenylalanine or tryptophan at its end. V gene TRBV2 combines with J gene TRBJ1-6; D ambiguous. This CDR3 has 12 residues. Trimming took off 2 bases at V and 9 bases at J, with 5 bases between the two ends. Germline loops: CDR1 SNHLY, CDR2 FYNNEI. The CDR3 reads CASSEFRSPLHL. In DNA form, the CDR3 reads TGTGCCAGCAGTGAATTTCGTTCACCCCTCCACCTT.

The V and J genes are TRBV28 and TRBJ1-6, with D possibly matching TRBD1 (5 bases). V lost 3 bases to trimming and J lost 5 bases, with 8 bases between them. Germline CDR1 reads MDHEN; CDR2 reads SYDVKM. The length of the CDR3 is 14 residues. The CDR3 DNA reads TGTGCCAGCAGTTTCTGGGACGATAATTCACCCCTCCACTTT. Encoded protein: CASSFWDDNSPLHF.

In its sample, this clonotype was seen a few times. The V gene is TRBV5-8, the J gene TRBJ1-4; no clear D. Per germline, CDR1 SGHTS and CDR2 YDEGEE. This CDR3 contains 14 residues. The V and J ends lost 1 base and 7 bases respectively, with 11 bases between them. In DNA form, the CDR3 reads TGTGCCAGCAGCTTGCGTCCCTTGGGTGAAAAACTGTTTTTT. This encodes CASSLRPLGEKLFF.

This clonotype was recorded many times. The chain carries TRBV2 and TRBJ1-5; D might be TRBD1 (6 bases). This CDR3 contains 13 residues. Trimming shortened V by 6 bases and J by 2 bases, and 8 bases separated the two germline ends. Germline V lookup: CDR1 SNHLY, CDR2 FYNNEI. CDR3: CASRGAGNQPQHF. In DNA form, the CDR3 reads TGTGCCAGCAGGGGGGCAGGCAATCAGCCCCAGCATTTT.

This clonotype has at least ten counts. CDR3 nucleotide sequence: TGCGCCAGGAGGGGGACAGGGTCAGGCTACACCTTC. It yields the protein CARRGTGSGYTF. This chain links TRBV5-1 with TRBJ1-2, with 9 bases fitting TRBD1. V trimming: 8 bases; J trimming: 8 bases; junction bases outside the gene matches: 7. CDR3 length: 12 residues. Germline CDR1 is SGHRS and CDR2 is YFSETQ.

This clonotype turned up a few times. CDR3 loop: CASSLDLGIRGYTF. The CDR3 coding sequence is TGTGCCAGCAGCTTGGATCTGGGCATTCGTGGCTACACCTTC. V gene TRBV5-4 combines with J gene TRBJ1-2; D is unclear. The V gene lost 0 bases and the J gene lost 7 bases, with 13 bases spanning the gap. CDR3 length: 14 residues. Germline V lookup: CDR1 SGHNT, CDR2 YYREEE (reference sequence).

The table lists this clonotype with a count of one. Its ends do not fully match the called genes, so a read error is possible. The chain couples TRBV7-2 to TRBJ1-6, with 7 bases aligning to TRBD1. Germline CDR1 SGHTA, CDR2 FQGNSA. This CDR3 has 13 amino acids. The DNA of the CDR3 is TGCGCCAGCAGCCTAGACAGGGATTCACCCCTCCACTTT. Translated: CASSLDRDSPLHF.

This clonotype came up many times. The chain carries TRBV14 and TRBJ2-1; D uncertain. With 1 base removed from V and 7 bases from J, the gap between germline ends came to 2 bases. The CDR3 is 11 residues long. Germline assignment: CDR1 SGHDN and CDR2 FVKESK. For the CDR3, the DNA is TGTGCCAGCAGCCAAGTTAATGAGCAGTTCTTC. Protein product: CASSQVNEQFF.

This clonotype was detected ten times or more. The chain couples TRBV5-1 to TRBJ1-2, with D perhaps matching TRBD1 (5 bases). The CDR3 is 15 residues long. Trimming took off 1 base at V and 3 bases at J, with 13 bases between the two ends. Germline V gives CDR1 SGHRS, CDR2 YFSETQ. The CDR3 region has the DNA TGCGCCAGCAGCTTGACTCAGGGAGGGGACTATGGCTACACCTTC. Translation gives CASSLTQGGDYGYTF.

The chain recombines TRBV7-2 with TRBJ1-2; the match to TRBD1 covers 9 bases. J was trimmed by 7 bases and V by 6 bases; bases with no gene match: 12. CDR3 size: 15 residues. Germline CDR1 and CDR2: SGHTA and FQGNSA. The CDR3 sequence is CASRYRDREYLGYTF. The CDR3 DNA reads as TGTGCCAGCAGATACCGGGACAGGGAGTATCTTGGCTACACCTTC.

The rearrangement links TRBV27 to TRBJ1-3, with 8 positions matching TRBD1. This CDR3 comprises 14 residues. CDR1 and CDR2 from the germline V gene are MNHEY and SMNVEV (reference sequence). The junction had 1 base not matched to a gene; V was cut back by 4 bases and J by 2 bases. CDR3 in DNA: TGTGCCAGCAGTTGGACAGGGACTGGAAACACCATATATTTT. Translated, it gives CASSWTGTGNTIYF.

This sequence joins TRBV2 and TRBJ1-4; 9 bases are a match to TRBD1. The V and J ends lost 6 bases and 8 bases, in that order; junction bases with no gene match: 10. Germline CDR1 is SNHLY and CDR2 is FYNNEI. The CDR3 consists of 15 residues. In DNA, the CDR3 is TGTGCCAGCAGCCTGGACAGGGGCAATAGAGAAAAACTGTTTTTT. Encoded protein: CASSLDRGNREKLFF.

The rearrangement links TRBV25-1 to TRBJ1-2, with D perhaps matching TRBD1 (5 bases). V was pared by 1 base and J by 3 bases, with 18 bases between. CDR1 and CDR2 from the germline V gene are MGHDK and SYGVNS. The CDR3 covers 17 residues. CDR3 DNA: TGTGCCAGCAGTGAATTGGCCCGACAGAGGATATACTATGGCTACACCTTC. This gives the protein CASSELARQRIYYGYTF.

This sequence joins TRBV20-1 and TRBJ2-7; D possibly uses TRBD1 or TRBD2 (5 bases each). Deletions cut 6 bases from V and 6 bases from J, with 12 bases between. Germline V CDR1 and CDR2: DFQATT, SNEGSKA (reference sequence). CDR3 length: 11 amino acids. In DNA form, the CDR3 reads TGCAGTGCCCGAGGGGTTTCCGAGCAGTACGTC. Protein sequence: CSARGVSEQYV.

The rearrangement uses TRBV2 and TRBJ2-5; D might be TRBD1 (5 bases). Looked up from germline, CDR1 is SNHLY and CDR2 is FYNNEI. Trimming cost V 7 bases and J 3 bases, with 12 bases left between them. The CDR3 sequence is 13 residues long. CDR3 sequence reads: CASKAGSEETQYF. The DNA of the CDR3 is TGTGCCAGCAAGGCAGGGTCGGAAGAGACCCAGTACTTC.

At least ten counts were recorded for this clonotype. The chain carries TRBV20-1 and TRBJ1-2; TRBD1 might be the D (6 bases). Trimming stripped 6 bases from V and 0 bases from J, with 14 bases between. The CDR3 is 14 amino acids. Germline V gives CDR1 DFQATT, CDR2 SNEGSKA (reference sequence). DNA of the CDR3: TGCAGTGCCACACAGGGATCAGCTAACTATGGCTACACCTTC. Its protein product is CSATQGSANYGYTF.

V and J are TRBV4-3 and TRBJ1-2; 7 bases fit TRBD1. Germline values: CDR1 LGHNA, CDR2 YSLEER. This CDR3 contains 17 residues. Unmatched junction bases numbered 12, after V lost 0 bases and J lost 5 bases. The chain's CDR3 is CASSQEYGEGGFYGYTF. The DNA of the CDR3 is TGCGCCAGCAGCCAAGAGTACGGGGAAGGGGGCTTTTATGGCTACACCTTC.

In DNA form, the CDR3 reads TGTGCCAGCCCTGGTTTCAACACCGGGGAGCTGTTTTTT. Protein: CASPGFNTGELFF. This sequence joins TRBV12-3 or TRBV12-4 and TRBJ2-2; D gene unclear. CDR3 length: 13 amino acids. V was trimmed by 8 bases and J by 2 bases, leaving 9 bases between them.

Here the CDR3 reads CASSQDLGTSLANEQFF. CDR3 DNA: TGTGCCAGCAGCCAAGATCTTGGGACTAGTCTGGCTAATGAGCAGTTCTTC. The genes are TRBV14 and TRBJ2-1; 8 positions agree with TRBD2. After removal of 0 bases from V and 7 bases from J, the junction contained 11 bases not matched to a gene. The germline CDR1 and CDR2 sequences are SGHDN and FVKESK. CDR3 length: 17 amino acids.

In its sample, this clonotype was seen many times. The genes are TRBV20-1 and TRBJ2-7; 10 bases line up with TRBD2. The CDR3 consists of 14 residues. V gave up 3 bases and J gave up 3 bases; unmatched junction bases: 5. Looked up from germline, CDR1 is DFQATT and CDR2 is SNEGSKA (reference sequence). The chain's CDR3 is CSARMGLALYEQYF. CDR3 DNA sequence: TGCAGTGCTAGGATGGGACTAGCGCTCTACGAGCAGTACTTC.

At least ten counts were recorded for this clonotype. The chain combines TRBV7-2 with TRBJ2-7, with D possibly being TRBD1 (5 bases). V was shortened by 0 bases and J by 2 bases, with 11 bases between the two germline ends. The CDR3 totals 15 residues. Looked up from germline, CDR1 is SGHTA and CDR2 is FQGNSA. CDR3 sequence (DNA): TGTGCCAGCAGCTTAGCGCTACAGGCTGCCTACGAGCAGTACTTC. Its translation: CASSLALQAAYEQYF.